These 30 T cell receptor beta chains came from one sample sequenced in a study of OX40 agonist ivuxolimab in advanced cancers. TCRdb keeps only in-frame clones here, not all; method: immunoSEQ multiplex PCR. Among thousands of clones listed, roughly two thirds were seen once. The sample in question was CD4+ or CD8+ T cells sorted from blood, obtained in a trial of the OX40 agonist ivuxolimab. The origin of the receptors is an adult with an advanced solid tumor such as melanoma, head and neck, liver or kidney cancer.

The genes are TRBV7-3 and TRBJ2-5; D might be TRBD1 (5 bases). The V and J ends lost 4 bases and 3 bases respectively, with 12 bases between them. The CDR3 sequence is 14 residues long. Germline-derived CDR1 and CDR2 are SGHTA and FQGTGA. CDR3 loop: CASSSLGAEETQYF. CDR3 sequence (DNA): TGTGCCAGCAGCTCCTTAGGGGCGGAAGAGACCCAGTACTTC.

This clone is medium-sized in the sample. The V call is TRBV5-5, the J call TRBJ2-7; D is possibly TRBD2 (6 bases). The CDR3 covers 12 residues. Per germline, CDR1 SGHKS and CDR2 YYEKEE (reference sequence). V lost 4 bases to trimming and J lost 6 bases, with 11 bases between them. CDR3 amino acids: CASSPAGSEQYF. The CDR3 bases are TGTGCCAGCAGCCCGGCGGGGAGCGAGCAGTACTTC.

This chain uses TRBV6-6 with TRBJ2-5, with unresolved D. The CDR3 runs to 13 residues. The V end was cut by 0 bases, the J end by 5 bases, with 7 bases between. Germline V CDR1 and CDR2: MNHNY, SVGAGI (reference sequence). CDR3 in DNA: TGTGCCAGCAGTTACTCGGGCAGGGAGACCCAGTACTTC. This gives the protein CASSYSGRETQYF.

The chain combines TRBV11-1 with TRBJ2-7, with 9 positions matching TRBD2. Losses at the gene ends were 3 bases for V and 0 bases for J; bases not matched to a gene: 3. Germline lookup yields CDR1 SGHAT and CDR2 FQDESV (reference sequence). The CDR3 loop spans 15 amino acids. The CDR3 nucleotides are TGTGCCAGCAGCTTTGGCGGGGGGGTCTCCTACGAGCAGTACTTC. Amino acid sequence: CASSFGGGVSYEQYF.

This chain joins TRBV9 and TRBJ2-1; D not certain. V was shortened by 4 bases and J by 7 bases, with 15 bases between the two germline ends. Germline CDR1 and CDR2: SGDLS and YYNGEE. This CDR3 spans 14 amino acids. CDR3 in DNA: TGTGCCAGCAGCCAAGATGGGTTTGGGAATGAGCAGTTCTTC. Protein sequence: CASSQDGFGNEQFF.

This chain connects TRBV14 to TRBJ2-7; D ambiguous. The CDR3 runs to 13 residues. Germline V gives CDR1 SGHDN, CDR2 FVKESK. V dropped 1 base and J dropped 6 bases, with 10 bases sitting between them. The CDR3 DNA is TGTGCCAGCAGCCAAGGGGCTAGGCCCGAGCAGTACTTC. Translation: CASSQGARPEQYF.

The chain uses TRBV27 and TRBJ1-2, with a possible D match to TRBD1 (5 bases). The V gene's germline CDR1 is MNHEY and CDR2 SMNVEV (reference sequence). Trimming shortened V by 2 bases and J by 4 bases, and 11 bases separated the two germline ends. CDR3 length equals 14 residues. The CDR3 bases are TGTGCCAGCAGTTTAGTTGGGGGGAGCTATGGCTACACCTTC. Its protein product is CASSLVGGSYGYTF.

The gene calls are TRBV7-3 and TRBJ2-7; the D gene is possibly TRBD1 (6 bases). Germline loops: CDR1 SGHTA, CDR2 FQGTGA. This CDR3 comprises 14 residues. V lost 5 bases and J lost 3, with 14 bases in between. The CDR3 DNA follows: TGTGCCAGCAGCGGGTGGGACAACCTCTACGAGCAGTACTTC. Its protein product is CASSGWDNLYEQYF.

The rearrangement uses TRBV11-1 and TRBJ1-2; 8 bases match TRBD1. The V segment lost 1 base and the J segment 8 bases; nucleotides outside the gene matches: 3. Germline V gives CDR1 SGHAT, CDR2 FQDESV (reference sequence). The CDR3 totals 13 residues. CDR3 sequence: CASSLETGEGYTF. The CDR3 region has the DNA TGTGCCAGCAGCTTAGAGACAGGGGAGGGCTACACCTTC.

The chain couples TRBV7-9 to TRBJ2-7; D not certain. Trimming took off 5 bases at V and 6 bases at J, with 14 bases between the two ends. CDR3 length: 13 residues. Germline assignment: CDR1 SEHNR and CDR2 FQNEAQ (reference sequence). The CDR3 region has the DNA TGTGCCAGCAGCGGCCCGGTCTGGGGCGAGCAGTACTTC. Translating gives CASSGPVWGEQYF. Variable domain in full (rest from reference TRBV7-9 and TRBJ2-7): DTGVSQNPRHKITKRGQNVTFRCDPISEHNRLYWYRQTLGQGPEFLTYFQNEAQLEKSRLLSDRFSAERPKGSFSTLEIQRTEQGDSAMYLCASSGPVWGEQYFGPGTRLTVT.

Written as DNA, the CDR3 is TGTGCCAGCAGTCCCGTGGAGGAGAATGAAAAACTGTTTTTT. Protein product: CASSPVEENEKLFF. The V gene is TRBV27, the J gene TRBJ1-4, with unresolved D. The V gene lost 5 bases and the J gene lost 5 bases, with 12 bases spanning the gap. Germline lookup yields CDR1 MNHEY and CDR2 SMNVEV (reference sequence). This CDR3 comprises 14 residues.

This chain uses TRBV19 with TRBJ2-7; TRBD2 aligns across 8 bases. J was trimmed by 1 base and V by 6 bases; bases with no gene match: 14. Per the germline V gene, CDR1 is LNHDA and CDR2 is SQIVND (reference sequence). The CDR3 loop spans 17 amino acids. The CDR3 sequence: CASSPDLGGASSYEQYF. The CDR3 DNA follows: TGTGCCAGTAGCCCAGACCTCGGGGGGGCATCTTCCTACGAGCAGTACTTC.

J is TRBJ1-1 and V is TRBV5-1; tentative D call: TRBD1 (6 bases). The CDR3 contains 13 residues. Germline-derived CDR1 and CDR2 are SGHRS and YFSETQ. V was clipped by 4 bases and J by 9 bases, with 16 bases between them. CDR3: CASSATTGGKAFF. CDR3 DNA: TGCGCCAGCAGCGCAACGACAGGAGGAAAAGCTTTCTTT.

This chain connects TRBV19 to TRBJ1-1; tentative D call: TRBD1 (6 bases). The V end lost 5 bases, the J end lost 0 bases, and 13 bases lay between the germline ends. This CDR3 spans 15 amino acids. The germline CDR1 and CDR2 sequences are LNHDA and SQIVND (reference sequence). CDR3 loop: CASSPRTELNTEAFF. CDR3 nucleotide sequence: TGTGCCAGTAGTCCCCGGACAGAATTGAACACTGAAGCTTTCTTT.

The chain combines TRBV10-2 with TRBJ2-7, with D unclear. The germline CDR1 and CDR2 sequences are WSHSY and SAAADI. V gave up 4 bases and J gave up 6 bases, with 7 bases separating them. The CDR3 totals 11 residues. The CDR3 protein is CASSVSPEQYF. For the CDR3, the DNA is TGCGCCAGCAGTGTCAGCCCCGAGCAGTACTTC.

This clone was found a few times. V usage is TRBV6-6 and J usage is TRBJ2-7; D ambiguous. The V gene's germline CDR1 is MNHNY and CDR2 SVGAGI (reference sequence). There are 11 residues in the CDR3. Trimming took off 0 bases at V and 7 bases at J, with 4 bases between the two ends. The CDR3 here is CASSYSGEQYF. The CDR3 region has the DNA TGTGCCAGCAGTTACTCGGGTGAGCAGTACTTC.

The chain joins TRBV4-3 to TRBJ1-2, with a tentative D call TRBD1 (5 bases). Germline V gene sequence: CDR1 LGHNA, CDR2 YSLEER. The V end lost 0 bases, the J end lost 3 bases, and 11 bases lay between the germline ends. The CDR3 totals 15 residues. This CDR3 reads CASSQDLGTYYGYTF. The CDR3 bases are TGCGCCAGCAGCCAAGACCTGGGGACCTACTATGGCTACACCTTC.

Comments on this clone: A junction end diverges from the germline sequence, so it may reflect a read error. The rearrangement links TRBV2 to TRBJ1-1; no clear D. CDR3 length: 13 amino acids. The V gene's germline CDR1 is SNHLY and CDR2 FYNNEI. CDR3 region: CASASQRNTEAFF. The CDR3 DNA sequence: TGCGCCAGCGCCTCACAGAGGAACACTGAAGCTTTCTTT.

This sequence joins TRBV7-8 and TRBJ2-3; D might be TRBD1 (5 bases). Germline V gives CDR1 SGHVS, CDR2 FQNEAQ. The germline V and J ends were trimmed by 2 bases and 4 bases, with 16 bases remaining between them. This CDR3 is built from 16 residues. This CDR3 is CASSLRAGSLSDTQYF. In DNA, the CDR3 is TGTGCCAGCAGCTTAAGGGCAGGGTCATTGTCAGATACGCAGTATTTT.

This clone came up many times. V is TRBV4-2 and J is TRBJ2-1; D is uncertain. V lost 0 bases to trimming and J lost 0 bases, with 6 bases between them. CDR1 and CDR2 (germline): LGHNA, YNFKEQ. The CDR3 loop spans 15 amino acids. The CDR3 DNA is TGTGCCAGCAGCCAAGATAAAGGCTCCTACAATGAGCAGTTCTTC. Residues: CASSQDKGSYNEQFF.

The rearrangement joins TRBV10-1 to TRBJ2-3; 10 bases are a match to TRBD2. Germline CDR1 WNHNN, CDR2 SYGVQD (reference sequence). J gave up 3 bases and V 2 bases, and 11 bases lay outside the gene matches. The CDR3 spans 18 residues. CDR3 protein: CASSEAHILAGITDTQYF. Written as DNA, the CDR3 is TGCGCCAGCAGTGAGGCTCATATACTAGCGGGGATTACAGATACGCAGTATTTT.

The rearrangement uses TRBV27 and TRBJ2-7; 8 bases align to TRBD2. V dropped 10 bases and J dropped 3; count of bases not matched to a gene: 8. CDR1 and CDR2 (germline): MNHEY, SMNVEV (reference sequence). This CDR3 region has 13 residues. The CDR3 DNA reads as TGTGCCATCGGGGGGGCAGGGGTCTACGAGCAGTACTTC. Translated, it gives CAIGGAGVYEQYF.

The V gene is TRBV5-1, the J gene TRBJ2-7, with D perhaps matching TRBD1 (5 bases). Germline V lookup: CDR1 SGHRS, CDR2 YFSETQ. Trimming pared 0 bases from V and 4 bases from J, leaving 8 bases between. This CDR3 comprises 13 residues. CDR3 residues: CASSLGAGYEQYF. The CDR3 nucleotides are TGCGCCAGCAGCTTGGGGGCAGGGTACGAGCAGTACTTC.

This clone has a handful of counts. The rearrangement uses TRBV5-1 and TRBJ1-2, with 9 bases matching TRBD1. The J segment lost 5 bases and the V segment lost 1 base, leaving 9 bases of the junction unmatched. The CDR3 runs to 16 residues. Germline assignment: CDR1 SGHRS and CDR2 YFSETQ. The CDR3 DNA sequence: TGCGCCAGCAGCTTGCCCTCGGGACAGGGCGCATATGGCTACACCTTC. Protein sequence: CASSLPSGQGAYGYTF. The variable domain in full, with the rest retrieved from reference TRBV5-1 and TRBJ1-2, is KAGVTQTPRYLIKTRGQQVTLSCSPISGHRSVSWYQQTPGQGLQFLFEYFSETQRNKGNFPGRFSGRQFSNSRSEMNVSTLELGDSALYLCASSLPSGQGAYGYTFGSGTRLTVV.

The rearrangement links TRBV19 to TRBJ2-7, with TRBD1 matching 9 bases. This CDR3 comprises 17 residues. V gave up 0 bases and J gave up 2 bases; unmatched junction bases: 8. Germline CDR1 LNHDA, CDR2 SQIVND (reference sequence). The CDR3 sequence: CASSIDLFGQGTYEQYF. Here the CDR3 DNA reads TGTGCCAGTAGTATAGATCTATTTGGACAGGGGACCTACGAGCAGTACTTC.

The genes are TRBV29-1 and TRBJ1-2; 9 positions match TRBD1. The CDR3 runs 12 residues. V was clipped by 7 bases and J by 4 bases; unmatched bases: 4. Germline V lookup: CDR1 SQVTM, CDR2 ANQGSEA. The DNA for the CDR3 is TGCAGCGCAGGGACAGGGTCCTATGGCTACACCTTC. It encodes CSAGTGSYGYTF.

As regards this clone: The junction and the germline gene differ at one end; a read error may be behind it. This chain joins TRBV7-4 and TRBJ2-5; 7 nucleotides match TRBD2. The CDR3 is 14 residues long. CDR1 and CDR2 from the germline V gene are SGHVT and SQSDAQ. Here the CDR3 reads CASSPGTTEETQYF. The CDR3 DNA reads TGTGCTAGCAGCCCCGGGACTACGGAAGAGACCCAGTACTTC.

The gene calls are TRBV11-2 and TRBJ1-3; the D gene is possibly TRBD1 (5 bases). This CDR3 has 16 residues. V gave up 1 base and J gave up 4 bases, with 14 bases separating them. From germline, CDR1 is SGHAT and CDR2 FQNNGV. The CDR3 nucleotides read TGTGCCAGCAGCTTAGCGACCTGGGGGGTCGGAAACACCATATATTTT. Translation gives CASSLATWGVGNTIYF.

This clone was observed a handful of times. The chain recombines TRBV19 with TRBJ2-4; 8 nucleotides match TRBD2. The CDR3 has 17 amino acids. CDR1 LNHDA and CDR2 SQIVND come from the germline V gene (reference sequence). V shed 3 bases and J 0 bases; nucleotides not matched to a gene: 7. Written as DNA, the CDR3 is TGTGCCAGTAGTATCCCCCTCGGGGGGGAAGCCAAAAACATTCAGTACTTC. This gives the protein CASSIPLGGEAKNIQYF. Full variable domain (remainder filled in from reference TRBV19 and TRBJ2-4): DGGITQSPKYLFRKEGQNVTLSCEQNLNHDAMYWYRQDPGQGLRLIYYSQIVNDFQKGDIAEGYSVSREKKESFPLTVTSAQKNPTAFYLCASSIPLGGEAKNIQYFGAGTRLSVL.

The gene calls are TRBV4-2 and TRBJ1-2; D is uncertain. This CDR3 has 13 amino acids. V dropped 5 bases and J dropped 0 bases, with 7 bases sitting between them. From germline, CDR1 is LGHNA and CDR2 YNFKEQ. CDR3 sequence (DNA): TGTGCCAGCAGCAGAACAGCTAACTATGGCTACACCTTC. This translates into CASSRTANYGYTF.